This TCR beta chain was recovered during a study of T-cell memory formation after mild COVID-19. For the study at large: Most TCR clusters belonged to a single donor.

This clonotype was recorded at least ten times. TCRalpha and TCRbeta libraries used 5'RACE with constant-segment primers and UMIs. TCRdb analysed the 5' RACE reads with MiXCR anew, one entry per CDR3 protein. The table includes almost 550,000 distinct CDR3 sequences, roughly 21% detected once. The length of the CDR3 is 14 residues. Germline trimming cut 6 bases from V and 6 bases from J; bases unmatched to any gene: 4. CDR1 is MNHNY, CDR2 SVGAGI, per germline (reference sequence). Material for sequencing was PBMCs or a T cell subset sorted from them (not recorded which). The gene calls are TRBV6-6 and TRBJ2-1, with TRBD1 matching over 11 bases. This receptor was obtained from an adult woman who had mild COVID-19 (a few samples of this study predate the infection). Cell type and time point are not known. Written as DNA, the CDR3 is TGTGCCAGCAGGACCGGGACAGGGGGCAATGAGCAGTTCTTC. It yields the protein CASRTGTGGNEQFF.